The rows below give T cell receptor beta chains drawn from one sample of a study of blood T cell repertoires in COVID-19. The protocol was immunoSEQ multiplex PCR, while the TCRdb copy is restricted to in-frame clones and leaves out a portion. The data show roughly 150,000 clones, around 86% seen once. Sequencing input: peripheral blood. The receptor source for this set is a human donor in a cohort sampled during active COVID-19. CDR3s include the opening cysteine and the closing phenylalanine or tryptophan. D genes are given only for firm matches. Clone size appears in some rows only: once, few, many, or a class for an expanded clone.

v_call	d_call	clone_size	j_call	cdr3_aa	cdr3_nt
TRBV19	TRBD1	NA	TRBJ1-6	CARRPGKTGAWEALHF	TGTGCCAGGAGACCCGGGAAGACAGGGGCCTGGGAGGCCCTCCACTTT
TRBV20-1	TRBD1	few	TRBJ2-7	CSARTGGEQYF	TGCAGTGCAAGGACAGGGGGAGAGCAGTACTTC
TRBV9	NA	NA	TRBJ1-4	CASSGGPGRDEKLFF	TGTGCCAGCAGCGGAGGACCGGGGAGGGATGAAAAACTGTTTTTT
TRBV15	NA	NA	TRBJ1-4	CATSRDWRGQREKLFF	TGTGCCACCAGCAGAGATTGGCGGGGGCAGCGAGAAAAACTGTTTTTT
TRBV29-1	NA	NA	TRBJ2-3	CSVERGGPVDTQYF	TGCAGCGTTGAAAGGGGGGGCCCTGTGGATACGCAGTATTTT
TRBV29-1	TRBD1	NA	TRBJ1-2	CSVDGTGPYGYTF	TGCAGCGTTGATGGGACAGGTCCTTATGGCTACACCTTC
TRBV7-3	TRBD2	NA	TRBJ2-1	CASSSGLGYNEQFF	TGTGCCAGCAGCTCGGGACTAGGCTACAATGAGCAGTTCTTC
TRBV5-1	NA	NA	TRBJ1-4	CASSLAGVAGDEKLFF	TGCGCCAGCAGCTTGGCCGGCGTGGCCGGGGATGAAAAACTGTTTTTT
TRBV5-1	NA	NA	TRBJ2-7	CASSPDLQGREQYF	TGCGCCAGCAGCCCCGACCTACAGGGAAGGGAGCAGTACTTC
TRBV10-3	TRBD1	NA	TRBJ2-3	CAISEEQGNTDTQYF	TGTGCCATCAGTGAGGAACAGGGGAATACAGATACGCAGTATTTT
TRBV10-3	NA	NA	TRBJ1-2	CATSGSERYGYTF	TGTGCCACCTCGGGGTCCGAACGCTATGGCTACACCTTC
TRBV28	TRBD1	NA	TRBJ1-2	CASSLGDRIYGYTF	TGTGCCAGCAGTTTAGGGGACAGAATCTATGGCTACACCTTC
TRBV5-1	TRBD2	NA	TRBJ2-7	CASSLEGGGESYEQYF	TGCGCCAGCAGCTTGGAGGGCGGGGGAGAATCCTACGAGCAGTACTTC
TRBV9	NA	NA	TRBJ2-2	CASSVFRYTGELFF	TGTGCCAGCAGCGTCTTTCGGTACACCGGGGAGCTGTTTTTT
TRBV6-1	TRBD1	NA	TRBJ2-2	CASSEVTTGGLNTGELFF	TGTGCCAGCAGTGAAGTTACTACAGGGGGTCTTAACACCGGGGAGCTGTTTTTT
TRBV9	TRBD1	NA	TRBJ2-7	CASRDRDRGVGEQYF	TGTGCCAGCAGAGACCGGGACAGAGGGGTTGGGGAGCAGTACTTC
TRBV7-9	NA	NA	TRBJ2-7	CASSLGAMAYEQYF	TGTGCCAGCAGCTTAGGAGCGATGGCCTACGAGCAGTACTTC
TRBV28	TRBD1	NA	TRBJ1-1	CASSRTTGGSPEAFF	TGTGCCAGCAGTCGTACGACAGGGGGAAGTCCTGAAGCTTTCTTT
TRBV4-1	NA	NA	TRBJ1-2	CASSQSVEKYGYTF	TGCGCCAGCAGCCAATCCGTAGAGAAGTATGGCTACACCTTC
TRBV5-1	TRBD2	NA	TRBJ2-1	CASSRRLASYNEQFF	TGCGCCAGCAGTCGGAGACTAGCCTCCTACAATGAGCAGTTCTTC
TRBV3-1/TRBV3-2	TRBD2	NA	TRBJ2-7	CASSRTGVAGGYEQYF	TGTGCCAGCAGCCGTACGGGTGTAGCGGGAGGCTACGAGCAGTACTTC
TRBV7-9	TRBD2	NA	TRBJ2-7	CASTQGLALYEQYF	TGTGCCAGCACCCAAGGACTAGCGTTGTACGAGCAGTACTTC
TRBV19	TRBD1	NA	TRBJ2-7	CASSRQGNLFAEQYF	TGTGCCAGTAGTAGACAGGGCAATTTGTTCGCCGAGCAGTACTTC
TRBV6-1	NA	medium-sized	TRBJ1-5	CASSEAEGGAGNQPQHF	TGTGCCAGCAGTGAGGCAGAGGGGGGGGCAGGCAATCAGCCCCAGCATTTT
TRBV3-1/TRBV3-2	TRBD2	NA	TRBJ2-2	CASSQVSGRSTGELFF	TGTGCCAGCAGCCAAGTAAGCGGGAGGAGCACCGGGGAGCTGTTTTTT
TRBV6-2/TRBV6-3	NA	once	TRBJ2-7	CASSYSDYEQYF	TGTGCCAGCAGTTACAGCGACTACGAGCAGTACTTC
TRBV5-1	TRBD2	NA	TRBJ2-3	CASSQLAETGDTQYF	TGCGCCAGCAGCCAGCTAGCGGAGACTGGGGATACGCAGTATTTT
TRBV29-1	TRBD1	NA	TRBJ2-7	CSGRGPDYEQYF	TGCAGCGGCAGGGGGCCGGACTACGAGCAGTACTTC
TRBV30	TRBD1	NA	TRBJ2-6	CASDRGGGANVLTF	TGTGCCTCGGACAGGGGAGGTGGGGCCAACGTCCTGACTTTC
TRBV5-1	NA	NA	TRBJ1-1	CASSLGGRETEAFF	TGCGCCAGCAGCTTGGGGGGGCGAGAGACTGAAGCTTTCTTT
TRBV3-1/TRBV3-2	TRBD2	NA	TRBJ2-1	CASSPHSGRAANEQFF	TGTGCCAGCAGCCCTCATAGCGGGAGGGCTGCCAATGAGCAGTTCTTC
TRBV28	NA	once	TRBJ2-1	CASSLEGGGYNEQFF	TGTGCCAGCAGTTTGGAGGGAGGAGGATACAATGAGCAGTTCTTC
TRBV3-1/TRBV3-2	NA	NA	TRBJ2-3	CASSQVSSSDTQYF	TGTGCCAGCAGCCAAGTTTCTAGTTCAGATACGCAGTATTTT
TRBV30	TRBD1	NA	TRBJ2-3	CAWSQGAGTDTQYF	TGTGCCTGGAGTCAGGGGGCGGGCACAGATACGCAGTATTTT
TRBV28	TRBD2	NA	TRBJ2-7	CASSPKVAGGLYEQYF	TGTGCCAGCAGTCCGAAAGTAGCGGGAGGTCTCTACGAGCAGTACTTC
TRBV15	NA	NA	TRBJ1-1	CATSSLWQGAMNTEAFF	TGTGCCACCAGCTCACTGTGGCAGGGTGCAATGAACACTGAAGCTTTCTTT